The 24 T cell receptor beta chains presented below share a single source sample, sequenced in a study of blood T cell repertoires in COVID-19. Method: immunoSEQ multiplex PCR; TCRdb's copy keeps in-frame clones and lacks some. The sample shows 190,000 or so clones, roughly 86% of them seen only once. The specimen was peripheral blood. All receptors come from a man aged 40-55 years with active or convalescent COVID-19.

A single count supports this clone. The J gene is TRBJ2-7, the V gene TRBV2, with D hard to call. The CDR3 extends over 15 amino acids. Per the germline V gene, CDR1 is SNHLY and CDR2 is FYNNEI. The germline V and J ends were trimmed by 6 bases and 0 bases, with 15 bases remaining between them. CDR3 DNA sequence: TGTGCCAGCAGAGAATTGGAGAAGAGCTCCTACGAGCAGTACTTC. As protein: CASRELEKSSYEQYF.

CDR3 amino acids: CASSLGARKNSPLHF. The CDR3 DNA sequence: TGCGCCAGCAGCTTGGGGGCCAGGAAAAATTCACCCCTCCACTTT. The chain links TRBV5-1 to TRBJ1-6; D ambiguous. V lost 0 bases and J 7 bases, leaving 11 bases between the germline ends. From germline, CDR1 is SGHRS and CDR2 YFSETQ. This CDR3 has 15 residues. The full variable domain, rest sourced from reference TRBV5-1 and TRBJ1-6, is KAGVTQTPRYLIKTRGQQVTLSCSPISGHRSVSWYQQTPGQGLQFLFEYFSETQRNKGNFPGRFSGRQFSNSRSEMNVSTLELGDSALYLCASSLGARKNSPLHFGNGTRLTVT.

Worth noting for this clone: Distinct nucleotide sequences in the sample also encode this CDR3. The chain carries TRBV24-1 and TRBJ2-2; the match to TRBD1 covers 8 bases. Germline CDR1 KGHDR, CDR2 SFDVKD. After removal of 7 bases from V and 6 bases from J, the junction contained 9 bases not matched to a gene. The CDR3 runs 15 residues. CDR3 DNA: TGTGCCACCAGAGACGGGACAGGTTCGGCCGGGGAGCTGTTTTTT. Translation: CATRDGTGSAGELFF.

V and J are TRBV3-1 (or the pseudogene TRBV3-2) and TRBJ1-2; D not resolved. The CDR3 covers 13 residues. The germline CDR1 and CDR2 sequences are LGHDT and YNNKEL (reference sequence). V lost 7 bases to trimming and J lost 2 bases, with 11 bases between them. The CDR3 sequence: CASKEAGNYGYTF. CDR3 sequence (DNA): TGTGCCAGCAAGGAAGCGGGGAACTATGGCTACACCTTC.

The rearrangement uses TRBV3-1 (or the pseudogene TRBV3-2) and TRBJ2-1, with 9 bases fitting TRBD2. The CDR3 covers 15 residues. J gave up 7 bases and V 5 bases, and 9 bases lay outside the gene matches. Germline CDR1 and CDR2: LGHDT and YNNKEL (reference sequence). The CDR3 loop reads CASSKGGSGGNEQFF. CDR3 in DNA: TGTGCCAGCAGCAAAGGCGGTAGCGGGGGAAATGAGCAGTTCTTC.

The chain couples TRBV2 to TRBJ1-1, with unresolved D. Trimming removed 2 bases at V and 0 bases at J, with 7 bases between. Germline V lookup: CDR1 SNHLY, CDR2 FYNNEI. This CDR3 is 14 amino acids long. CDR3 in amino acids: CASSERRMNTEAFF. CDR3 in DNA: TGTGCCAGCAGTGAACGGCGGATGAACACTGAAGCTTTCTTT.

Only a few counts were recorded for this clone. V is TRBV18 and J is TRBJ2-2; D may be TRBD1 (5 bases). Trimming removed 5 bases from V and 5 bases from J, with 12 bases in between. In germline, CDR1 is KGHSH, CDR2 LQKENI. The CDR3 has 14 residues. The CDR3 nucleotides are TGTGCCAGCTCAGATTTCTCAGGGACCGGGGAGCTGTTTTTT. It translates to CASSDFSGTGELFF.

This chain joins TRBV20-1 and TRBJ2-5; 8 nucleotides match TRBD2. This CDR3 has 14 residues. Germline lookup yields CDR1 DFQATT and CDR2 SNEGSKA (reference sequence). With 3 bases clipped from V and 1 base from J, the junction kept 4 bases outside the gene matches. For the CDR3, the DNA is TGCAGTGCTAGTGGGCGGGGGGCCCAAGAGACCCAGTACTTC. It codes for CSASGRGAQETQYF.

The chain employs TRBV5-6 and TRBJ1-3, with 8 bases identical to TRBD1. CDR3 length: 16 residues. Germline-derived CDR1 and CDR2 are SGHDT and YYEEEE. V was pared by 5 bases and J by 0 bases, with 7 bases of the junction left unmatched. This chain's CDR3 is CASRAIQGDSGNTIYF. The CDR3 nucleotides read TGTGCCAGCAGGGCCATACAGGGGGACTCTGGAAACACCATATATTTT.

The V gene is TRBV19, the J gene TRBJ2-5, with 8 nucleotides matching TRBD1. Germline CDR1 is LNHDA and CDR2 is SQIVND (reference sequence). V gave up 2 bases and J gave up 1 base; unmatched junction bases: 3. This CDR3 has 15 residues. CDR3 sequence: CASSIQGASQETQYF. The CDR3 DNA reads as TGTGCCAGTAGTATACAGGGGGCCAGCCAAGAGACCCAGTACTTC.

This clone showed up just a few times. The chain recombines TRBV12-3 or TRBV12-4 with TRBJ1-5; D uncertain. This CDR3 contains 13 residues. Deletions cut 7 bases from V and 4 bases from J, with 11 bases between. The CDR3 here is CASTRHENQPQHF. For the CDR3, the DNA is TGTGCCAGCACCAGACACGAGAATCAGCCCCAGCATTTT.

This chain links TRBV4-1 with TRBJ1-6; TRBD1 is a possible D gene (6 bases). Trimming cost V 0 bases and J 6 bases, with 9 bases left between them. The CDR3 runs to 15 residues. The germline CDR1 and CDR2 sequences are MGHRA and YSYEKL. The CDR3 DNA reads TGCGCCAGCAGCCAAGAGTCAGGGGTTAATTCACCCCTCCACTTT. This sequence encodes CASSQESGVNSPLHF.

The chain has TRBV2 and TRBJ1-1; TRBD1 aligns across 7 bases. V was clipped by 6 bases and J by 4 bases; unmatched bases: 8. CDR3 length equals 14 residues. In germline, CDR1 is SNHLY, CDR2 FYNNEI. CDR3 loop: CASRTEQGSTEAFF. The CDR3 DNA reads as TGTGCCAGCAGAACGGAACAGGGGAGCACTGAAGCTTTCTTT.

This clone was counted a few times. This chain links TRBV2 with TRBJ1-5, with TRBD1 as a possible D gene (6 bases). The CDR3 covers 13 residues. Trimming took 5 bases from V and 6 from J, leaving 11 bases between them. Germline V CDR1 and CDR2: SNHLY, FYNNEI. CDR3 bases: TGTGCCAGCAGTAGCGGACAGCCTCAGCCCCAGCATTTT. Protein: CASSSGQPQPQHF.

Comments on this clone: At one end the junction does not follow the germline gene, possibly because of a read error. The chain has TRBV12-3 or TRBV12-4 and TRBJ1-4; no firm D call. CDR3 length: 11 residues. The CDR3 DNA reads TGTGCCAGCAGTTTAGATGAAAAACTGCTTTTT. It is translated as CASSLDEKLLF.

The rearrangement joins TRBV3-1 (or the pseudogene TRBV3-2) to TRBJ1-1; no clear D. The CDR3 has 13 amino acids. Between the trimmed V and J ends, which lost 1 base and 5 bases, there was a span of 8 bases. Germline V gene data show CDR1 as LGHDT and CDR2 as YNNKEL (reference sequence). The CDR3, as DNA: TGTGCCAGCAGCCAAGCCGCGGGGACTGAAGCTTTCTTT. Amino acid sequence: CASSQAAGTEAFF.

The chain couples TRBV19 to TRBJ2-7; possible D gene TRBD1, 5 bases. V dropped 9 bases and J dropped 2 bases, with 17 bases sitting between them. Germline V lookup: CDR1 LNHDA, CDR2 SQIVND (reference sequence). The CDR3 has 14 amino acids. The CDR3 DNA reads TGTGCCAGCAAGACCGACAGTTCCGCCTACGAGCAGTACTTC. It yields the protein CASKTDSSAYEQYF.

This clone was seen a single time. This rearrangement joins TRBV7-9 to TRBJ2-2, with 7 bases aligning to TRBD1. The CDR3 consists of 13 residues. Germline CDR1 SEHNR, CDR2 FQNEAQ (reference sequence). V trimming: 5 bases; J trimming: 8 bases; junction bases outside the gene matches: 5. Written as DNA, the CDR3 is TGTGCCAGCAGCCGGGACAGCCCAGGGGAGCTGTTTTTT. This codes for CASSRDSPGELFF.

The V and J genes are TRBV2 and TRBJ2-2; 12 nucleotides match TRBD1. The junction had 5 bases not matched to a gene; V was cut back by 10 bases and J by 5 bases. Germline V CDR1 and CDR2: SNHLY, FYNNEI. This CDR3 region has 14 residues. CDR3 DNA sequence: TGTGCCATCCCGGGACAGGGGGCAACCGGGGAGCTGTTTTTT. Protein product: CAIPGQGATGELFF.

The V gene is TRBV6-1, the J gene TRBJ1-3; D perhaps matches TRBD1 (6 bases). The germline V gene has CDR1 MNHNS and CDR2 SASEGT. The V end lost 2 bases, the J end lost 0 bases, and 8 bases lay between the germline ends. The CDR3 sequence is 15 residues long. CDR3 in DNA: TGTGCCAGCAGTGAACAGGGGATCTCTGGAAACACCATATATTTT. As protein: CASSEQGISGNTIYF.

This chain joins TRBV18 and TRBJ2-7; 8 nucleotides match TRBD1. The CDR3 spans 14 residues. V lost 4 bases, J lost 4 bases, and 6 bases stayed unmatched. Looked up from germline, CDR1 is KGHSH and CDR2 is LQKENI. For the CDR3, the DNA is TGTGCCAGCTCACTCAGACAGGGGATGTACGAGCAGTACTTC. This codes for CASSLRQGMYEQYF.

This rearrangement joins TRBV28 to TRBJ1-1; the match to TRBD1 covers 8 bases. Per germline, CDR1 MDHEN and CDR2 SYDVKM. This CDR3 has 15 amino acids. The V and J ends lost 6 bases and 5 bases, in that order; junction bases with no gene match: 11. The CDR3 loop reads CASSLRTGFGTEAFF. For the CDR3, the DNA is TGTGCCAGCAGCCTCCGGACAGGGTTCGGGACTGAAGCTTTCTTT. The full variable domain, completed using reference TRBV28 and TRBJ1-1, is DVKVTQSSRYLVKRTGEKVFLECVQDMDHENMFWYRQDPGLGLRLIYFSYDVKMKEKGDIPEGYSVSREKKERFSLILESASTNQTSMYLCASSLRTGFGTEAFFGQGTRLTVV.

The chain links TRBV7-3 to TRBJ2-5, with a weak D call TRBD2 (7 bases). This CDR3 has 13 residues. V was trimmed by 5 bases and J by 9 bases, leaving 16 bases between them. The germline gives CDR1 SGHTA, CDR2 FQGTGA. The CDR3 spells CASSRGAREAQYF. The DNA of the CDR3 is TGTGCCAGCAGCAGGGGGGCCCGGGAGGCCCAGTACTTC.

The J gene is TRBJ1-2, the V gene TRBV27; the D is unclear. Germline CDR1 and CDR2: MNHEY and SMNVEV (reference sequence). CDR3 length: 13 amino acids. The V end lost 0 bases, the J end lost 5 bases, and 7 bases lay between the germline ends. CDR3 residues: CASSLSASYGYTF. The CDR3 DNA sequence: TGTGCCAGCAGTTTATCAGCGTCATATGGCTACACCTTC.